A single TCR beta chain is shown here with its context. The antigen remains unidentified. This CDR3 has 15 amino acids. Deletions cut 0 bases from V and 9 bases from J, with 15 bases between. Germline CDR1 is SEHNR and CDR2 is FQNEAQ (reference sequence). Expressed TCRB transcripts got sequenced, as all isolated RNA was reverse transcribed. Naive, central memory and regulatory T cell samples averaged approximately 3.5 million immunoSEQ reads each. Profiling relied on immunoSEQ multiplex PCR, and the TCRdb table lists in-frame clones only, not all of them. The table records more than 250,000 clones, 14% of them present only once. This record belongs to a study of beta chain features in type 1 diabetes. Study-wide points: A closer apparent resemblance between naive, central memory and Treg TCRB repertoires was seen in patients than in healthy donors. Any role of HLA type in TCRB rearrangement remained unresolved here. There were fewer insertions and more deletions at the VDJ junctions of type 1 diabetes patients. All four CD4+ subsets of Type 1 diabetes patients contained TCRB CDR3s that were moderately but significantly shorter.

The clonotype was recovered from a man under 40 with type 1 diabetes. The sample was naive CD4+ T cells from blood. The chain links TRBV7-9 to TRBJ1-5; D is possibly TRBD1 (5 bases). Written as DNA, the CDR3 is TGTGCCAGCAGCTTAGCGGGTGGGGGGGAATGGCCCCAGCATTTT. Encoded protein: CASSLAGGGEWPQHF. Together with reference TRBV7-9 and TRBJ1-5, the CDR3 gives the full variable domain: DTGVSQNPRHKITKRGQNVTFRCDPISEHNRLYWYRQTLGQGPEFLTYFQNEAQLEKSRLLSDRFSAERPKGSFSTLEIQRTEQGDSAMYLCASSLAGGGEWPQHFGDGTRLSIL.